The 24 T cell receptor beta chains below all came from one sample that was sequenced in a study of cytomegalovirus exposure and HLA in healthy donors. A multiplex PCR was run with 60 Vbeta primers and 13 Jbeta primers. Assay used: immunoSEQ multiplex PCR; TCRdb lists only in-frame clones, some missing. The table includes approximately 150,000 clones, around 80% detected once. Input material: PBMCs. These receptor sequences come from a woman in her thirties in good health and CMV-seropositive.

The chain links TRBV2 to TRBJ2-7; TRBD1 agrees at 8 bases. CDR1 SNHLY and CDR2 FYNNEI come from the germline V gene. V gave up 5 bases and J gave up 7 bases; unmatched junction bases: 13. The CDR3 extends over 15 amino acids. The CDR3 loop is CASSQRTGLDGEQYF. The DNA for the CDR3 is TGTGCCAGCAGTCAACGGACAGGGTTAGACGGGGAGCAGTACTTC.

As DNA, the CDR3 is TGTGCCAGCAGCCCGCGCGGGGGCCTATCCTACGAGCAGTACTTC. Translated: CASSPRGGLSYEQYF. The chain joins TRBV11-2 to TRBJ2-7; perhaps TRBD2 as D (7 bases). The germline gives CDR1 SGHAT, CDR2 FQNNGV. CDR3 length: 15 residues. V was cut by 5 bases and J by 1 base, with 15 bases left in between.

The rearrangement joins TRBV7-2 to TRBJ2-1; TRBD1 aligns across 8 bases. Germline CDR1 reads SGHTA; CDR2 reads FQGNSA. There are 13 residues in the CDR3. V lost 5 bases, J lost 8 bases, and 5 bases stayed unmatched. CDR3 loop: CASSGDRGHEQFF. Here the CDR3 DNA reads TGTGCCAGCAGCGGAGACAGGGGCCATGAGCAGTTCTTC.

The genes are TRBV7-2 and TRBJ2-3, with 11 bases that match TRBD2. Trimming removed 7 bases from V and 6 bases from J; junction bases left unmatched: 6. The germline gives CDR1 SGHTA, CDR2 FQGNSA. The CDR3 has 14 amino acids. Here the CDR3 DNA reads TGTGCCAGCACTCTAGCGGGGGGCGGGGATACGCAGTATTTT. Protein product: CASTLAGGGDTQYF.

The chain is built from TRBV7-9 and TRBJ2-1; TRBD2 agrees at 9 bases. This CDR3 comprises 16 residues. Germline CDR1 is SEHNR and CDR2 is FQNEAQ (reference sequence). With V trimmed by 0 bases and J by 3 bases, 3 bases remained unmatched. The CDR3 loop is CASSLARAGGYNEQFF. Here the CDR3 DNA reads TGTGCCAGCAGCTTAGCGAGAGCGGGGGGCTACAATGAGCAGTTCTTC.

This clone was observed once. The CDR3 loop reads CASREDYLAGEQFF. For the CDR3, the DNA is TGTGCCAGCAGAGAGGACTATCTGGCGGGTGAGCAGTTCTTC. The J gene is TRBJ2-1, the V gene TRBV2, with D possibly being TRBD2 (6 bases). In germline, CDR1 is SNHLY, CDR2 FYNNEI. This CDR3 contains 14 residues. Trimming pared 6 bases from V and 9 bases from J, leaving 18 bases between. Using reference TRBV2 and TRBJ2-1 for the parts outside the CDR3, the full variable domain is EPEVTQTPSHQVTQMGQEVILRCVPISNHLYFYWYRQILGQKVEFLVSFYNNEISEKSEIFDDQFSVERPDGSNFTLKIRSTKLEDSAMYFCASREDYLAGEQFFGPGTRLTVL.

The chain joins TRBV9 to TRBJ2-1; tentative D call: TRBD1 (6 bases). Germline CDR1 reads SGDLS; CDR2 reads YYNGEE. Between the trimmed V and J ends, which lost 3 bases and 8 bases, there was a span of 18 bases. This CDR3 has 15 amino acids. CDR3 sequence reads: CASSAPGHPFDEQFF. The CDR3, as DNA: TGTGCCAGCAGCGCTCCGGGACACCCCTTTGATGAGCAGTTCTTC.

The rearrangement links TRBV5-1 to TRBJ2-2; 9 bases are a match to TRBD2. The CDR3 covers 13 residues. The J segment lost 8 bases and the V segment lost 3 bases, leaving 2 bases of the junction unmatched. Germline V lookup: CDR1 SGHRS, CDR2 YFSETQ. The CDR3 is CASSSGLAGELFF. Here the CDR3 DNA reads TGCGCCAGCAGCTCTGGACTAGCGGGGGAGCTGTTTTTT.

The V gene is TRBV6-5, the J gene TRBJ2-7; 7 bases line up with TRBD2. This CDR3 is 13 amino acids long. The germline V gene encodes CDR1 MNHEY and CDR2 SVGAGI. J lost 4 bases, V lost 6 bases, and 6 bases had no gene match. The CDR3 DNA reads TGTGCCAGCAGCCGGGACTATCTTTACGAGCAGTACTTC. Its protein is CASSRDYLYEQYF.

V is TRBV7-8 and J is TRBJ2-5; 10 nucleotides agree with TRBD2. CDR1 SGHVS and CDR2 FQNEAQ come from the germline V gene. The CDR3 runs 17 residues. The V and J ends lost 3 bases and 4 bases, in that order; junction bases with no gene match: 11. The CDR3 nucleotides read TGTGCCAGCAGCTTTGTTCTAGCGGGGGCCCCCGGAGAGACCCAGTACTTC. Translating gives CASSFVLAGAPGETQYF.

J is TRBJ1-2 and V is TRBV4-1, with a possible D match to TRBD1 (6 bases). Germline-derived CDR1 and CDR2 are MGHRA and YSYEKL. The CDR3 extends over 14 amino acids. Trimming shortened V by 3 bases and J by 2 bases, and 10 bases separated the two germline ends. The CDR3 region has the DNA TGCGCCAGCAGCCACTCAGGGGCGAACTATGGCTACACCTTC. It codes for CASSHSGANYGYTF.

The rearrangement uses TRBV2 and TRBJ1-6; D might be TRBD1 (5 bases). The CDR3 is 14 residues long. The germline V gene has CDR1 SNHLY and CDR2 FYNNEI. Trimming pared 4 bases from V and 7 bases from J, leaving 11 bases between. The CDR3 DNA follows: TGTGCCAGCAGTGTTCAGGGTGGGAATTCACCCCTCCACTTT. Residues: CASSVQGGNSPLHF.

The count of this clone is one. The J gene is TRBJ1-1, the V gene TRBV6-1; no reliable D call. The CDR3 is 13 amino acids. Trimming removed 0 bases at V and 3 bases at J, with 5 bases between. CDR1 MNHNS and CDR2 SASEGT come from the germline V gene. The CDR3: CASSEARDTEAFF. In nucleotides, the CDR3 is TGTGCCAGCAGTGAAGCGCGGGACACTGAAGCTTTCTTT.

This chain joins TRBV19 and TRBJ1-5; D is uncertain. The V gene's germline CDR1 is LNHDA and CDR2 SQIVND (reference sequence). Deletions cut 3 bases from V and 3 bases from J, with 9 bases between. There are 14 residues in the CDR3. For the CDR3, the DNA is TGTGCCAGTAGTATCCCGGGGTCCAATCAGCCCCAGCATTTT. Translating it yields CASSIPGSNQPQHF.

Details on this clone: Given the absence of the conserved phenylalanine or tryptophan at the CDR3 end, a read error is likely. The gene calls are TRBV18 and TRBJ1-5, with D possibly matching TRBD1 (6 bases). Trimming stripped 3 bases from V and 0 bases from J, with 15 bases between. CDR3 size: 17 residues. CDR1 and CDR2 from the germline V gene are KGHSH and LQKENI. CDR3 loop: CASSPDGTLDSNQPQHL. The CDR3 DNA sequence: TGTGCCAGCTCACCGGACGGGACACTTGATAGCAATCAGCCCCAGCATCTT.

J is TRBJ1-2 and V is TRBV28, with D unclear. Between the trimmed V and J ends, which lost 8 bases and 4 bases, there was a span of 8 bases. The germline gives CDR1 MDHEN, CDR2 SYDVKM. The CDR3 extends over 11 amino acids. The CDR3 loop reads CASSRRYGYTF. CDR3 bases: TGTGCCAGCTCCAGGCGCTATGGCTACACCTTC.

This clone appeared a single time. V is TRBV30 and J is TRBJ2-7, with D possibly TRBD1 on 7 matching bases. The CDR3 is 12 residues long. V was shortened by 3 bases and J by 6 bases, with 12 bases between the two germline ends. CDR1 and CDR2 from the germline V gene are GTSNPN and SVGIG (reference sequence). CDR3 DNA: TGTGCCTGGAGGGCAGGGGGGCTCGAGCAGTACTTC. Protein product: CAWRAGGLEQYF.

V is TRBV6-1 and J is TRBJ2-3, with 9 bases fitting TRBD1. Germline-derived CDR1 and CDR2 are MNHNS and SASEGT. The V segment lost 6 bases and the J segment 2 bases; nucleotides outside the gene matches: 6. This CDR3 comprises 15 residues. This chain's CDR3 is CASRRTGAFTDTQYF. CDR3 bases: TGTGCCAGCAGACGGACAGGGGCATTCACAGATACGCAGTATTTT.

The chain recombines TRBV5-1 with TRBJ2-1; TRBD2 is a possible D gene (5 bases). Trimming pared 0 bases from V and 6 bases from J, leaving 10 bases between. The CDR3 is made up of 14 amino acids. Germline lookup yields CDR1 SGHRS and CDR2 YFSETQ. The CDR3, as DNA: TGCGCCAGCAGCTTGGTGGGGAGCGGCAATGAGCAGTTCTTC. It is translated as CASSLVGSGNEQFF.

The rearrangement links TRBV5-1 to TRBJ2-1, with 10 positions matching TRBD1. The J segment lost 8 bases and the V segment lost 1 base, leaving 9 bases of the junction unmatched. The CDR3 sequence is 16 residues long. Germline CDR1 SGHRS, CDR2 YFSETQ. CDR3 in DNA: TGCGCCAGCAGCTTGAACCCGGGACAGGGGCCCCATGAGCAGTTCTTC. This gives the protein CASSLNPGQGPHEQFF.

The chain combines TRBV29-1 with TRBJ1-2; TRBD1 might be the D (5 bases). V was clipped by 6 bases and J by 8 bases, with 16 bases between them. The CDR3 loop spans 12 amino acids. Germline V gene sequence: CDR1 SQVTM, CDR2 ANQGSEA. CDR3 residues: CSVARGGWGYTF. In nucleotides, the CDR3 is TGCAGCGTCGCCCGGGGGGGGTGGGGCTACACCTTC.

This clone appeared a few times. The genes are TRBV11-2 and TRBJ2-7, with 8 bases lining up with TRBD1. The CDR3 totals 15 residues. Germline values: CDR1 SGHAT, CDR2 FQNNGV. The V segment lost 5 bases and the J segment 7 bases; nucleotides outside the gene matches: 13. CDR3 nucleotide sequence: TGTGCCAGCAGCCCCGACAGGGGAGGATCGGTAGAGCAGTACTTC. Translation gives CASSPDRGGSVEQYF.

This chain connects TRBV7-9 to TRBJ2-7, with D possibly matching TRBD1 (6 bases). The CDR3 runs 11 residues. Germline-derived CDR1 and CDR2 are SEHNR and FQNEAQ (reference sequence). V was pared by 5 bases and J by 7 bases, with 9 bases between. DNA for the CDR3: TGTGCCAGCAGCACAGACAGGGAGCAGTACTTC. Residues: CASSTDREQYF.

V and J are TRBV9 and TRBJ1-6; D not resolved. With 8 bases removed from V and 7 bases from J, the gap between germline ends came to 10 bases. Per germline, CDR1 SGDLS and CDR2 YYNGEE. This CDR3 spans 12 amino acids. The CDR3 reads CASRTGNSPLHF. CDR3 DNA sequence: TGTGCCAGTCGAACGGGGAATTCACCCCTCCACTTT.